This entry describes one T cell receptor beta chain. Its antigen is currently unknown. The source of the sample is a study of shared clonotypes between healthy human individuals. Study-level findings and limits: In contrast to clonotypes shared by all four donors, non-shared clonotypes had lower generation probabilities.

The CDR3 is 17 residues long. Unmatched junction bases numbered 10, after V lost 0 bases and J lost 7 bases. From germline, CDR1 is SGHDT and CDR2 YYEEEE. The sorted-subset replicate PCRs were given 150 to 200 ng DNA, which is about 30,000 T cell genomes. The table came from immunoSEQ multiplex PCR; TCRdb's copy has only in-frame clones and leaves some out. The top ten clones hold almost 0.9% of a sample with around 990,000 clones, roughly 77% of them seen once. All participating donors were Caucasian adults from Nashville, Tennessee. The chain has TRBV5-6 and TRBJ2-1, with 10 bases lining up with TRBD1. This TCR was recovered from a man aged 18 to 30 in good health. Some clones in this sample may be carry-over from other donors' samples. The specimen sequenced was memory CD4+ T cells from PBMCs. Subset described: CD45RA-negative fraction. The CDR3 region has the DNA TGTGCCAGCAGCTTGGATCGTGGGACAGGGGCGGAAAATGAGCAGTTCTTC. As protein: CASSLDRGTGAENEQFF. Complete variable domain (other parts from reference TRBV5-6 and TRBJ2-1): DAGVTQSPTHLIKTRGQQVTLRCSPKSGHDTVSWYQQALGQGPQFIFQYYEEEERQRGNFPDRFSGHQFPNYSSELNVNALLLGDSALYLCASSLDRGTGAENEQFFGPGTRLTVL.